These 32 T cell receptor beta chains were all obtained from the same sample, sequenced in a study of shared clonotypes between healthy human individuals. The repertoire was sequenced with immunoSEQ multiplex PCR; TCRdb's copy has only in-frame clones and lacks some. This table has 1 million to 1.2 million clones, roughly 77% appearing once. Sequencing was carried out using memory CD4+ T cells from PBMCs. Documented subset: CD45RA-negative fraction. These receptors all stem from a man between 18 and 35 years old in good health. Some clones in this sample may be carry-over from other donors' samples.

This clone has only one observation. This rearrangement joins TRBV28 to TRBJ2-1, with D perhaps matching TRBD1 or TRBD2 (5 bases each). The CDR3 consists of 13 residues. Trimming shortened V by 11 bases and J by 9 bases, and 20 bases separated the two germline ends. Germline CDR1 MDHEN, CDR2 SYDVKM. This chain's CDR3 is CAGKGTVRGEQFF. The CDR3 DNA is TGTGCCGGGAAGGGGACGGTACGGGGTGAGCAGTTCTTC. Full variable domain (remainder filled in from reference TRBV28 and TRBJ2-1): DVKVTQSSRYLVKRTGEKVFLECVQDMDHENMFWYRQDPGLGLRLIYFSYDVKMKEKGDIPEGYSVSREKKERFSLILESASTNQTSMYLCAGKGTVRGEQFFGPGTRLTVL.

This clone has only one observation. Sequence at one end of the junction differs from germline and may be a read error. This sequence joins TRBV27 and TRBJ1-4, with 7 bases aligning to TRBD1. The CDR3 runs 18 residues. CDR1 MNHEY and CDR2 SMNVEV come from the germline V gene (reference sequence). The CDR3 reads CASSEKDRLLSPKEKLFF. The CDR3 nucleotides are TGTGCCAGCAGTGAAAAGGACAGGCTCCTAAGTCCTAAGGAAAAACTGTTTTTT.

The rearrangement links TRBV5-1 to TRBJ2-5; D gene uncertain. The CDR3 runs 14 residues. CDR1 is SGHRS and CDR2 is YFSETQ in the germline V gene. Trimming removed 1 base from V and 2 bases from J, with 9 bases in between. CDR3 coding DNA: TGCGCCAGCAGCTTGCTGGCAGCTCAAGAGACCCAGTACTTC. Protein product: CASSLLAAQETQYF. The variable domain in full, completed from reference TRBV5-1 and TRBJ2-5, reads KAGVTQTPRYLIKTRGQQVTLSCSPISGHRSVSWYQQTPGQGLQFLFEYFSETQRNKGNFPGRFSGRQFSNSRSEMNVSTLELGDSALYLCASSLLAAQETQYFGPGTRLLVL.

The J gene is TRBJ2-5, the V gene TRBV15; D not certain. V shed 5 bases and J shed 5 bases, with 18 bases lying between them. The CDR3 totals 15 residues. In germline, CDR1 is LNHNV, CDR2 YYDKDF (reference sequence). The CDR3 nucleotides are TGTGCCACCAGCGGATCCCGAACAGTAGGGGAGACCCAGTACTTC. This gives the protein CATSGSRTVGETQYF.

The J gene is TRBJ2-7, the V gene TRBV5-5; TRBD1 or TRBD2 may be the D gene (5 bases each). The CDR3 length is 15 residues. Germline V gene data show CDR1 as SGHKS and CDR2 as YYEKEE (reference sequence). Trimming shortened V by 5 bases and J by 5 bases, and 20 bases separated the two germline ends. The CDR3 is CASRDRDGSGHEQYF. The DNA for the CDR3 is TGTGCCAGCAGGGACCGGGACGGGTCCGGGCACGAGCAGTACTTC.

This clone occurred once. J is TRBJ1-2 and V is TRBV15, with a tentative D call TRBD1 (5 bases). This CDR3 has 15 amino acids. Trimming removed 1 base from V and 4 bases from J, with 13 bases in between. Germline CDR1 reads LNHNV; CDR2 reads YYDKDF (reference sequence). CDR3 protein: CATSRGAGQIYGYTF. The CDR3, as DNA: TGTGCCACCAGCAGAGGGGCAGGGCAGATCTATGGCTACACCTTC.

The rearrangement links TRBV11-2 to TRBJ1-5; the D is unclear. The CDR3 length is 13 residues. Germline assignment: CDR1 SGHAT and CDR2 FQNNGV. Between the trimmed V and J ends, which lost 0 bases and 3 bases, there was a span of 3 bases. The CDR3 DNA reads TGTGCCAGCAGCTTAGAGGACAATCAGCCCCAGCATTTT. Protein product: CASSLEDNQPQHF.

Only a few counts were recorded for this clone. This chain joins TRBV5-1 and TRBJ2-7; 9 nucleotides align to TRBD1. The germline CDR1 and CDR2 sequences are SGHRS and YFSETQ. V lost 5 bases to trimming and J lost 7 bases; unmatched junction nucleotides: 16. CDR3 length: 16 residues. Here the CDR3 reads CASSPLVGQGALEQYF. The DNA for the CDR3 is TGCGCCAGCAGTCCCCTTGTGGGACAGGGTGCGTTGGAGCAGTACTTC.

The chain links TRBV19 to TRBJ1-5, with TRBD1 as a possible D gene (6 bases). The CDR3 is 15 amino acids. With 5 bases removed from V and 7 bases from J, the gap between germline ends came to 18 bases. Germline lookup yields CDR1 LNHDA and CDR2 SQIVND (reference sequence). This CDR3 is CASSAGGGGRQPQHF. The CDR3 region has the DNA TGTGCCAGTAGTGCTGGGGGCGGTGGGAGGCAGCCCCAGCATTTT.

The chain recombines TRBV7-2 with TRBJ2-5, with a tentative D call TRBD2 (6 bases). V shed 3 bases and J shed 7 bases, with 15 bases lying between them. The CDR3 sequence is 14 residues long. Per the germline V gene, CDR1 is SGHTA and CDR2 is FQGNSA. CDR3 sequence: CASSFGRRGGTQYF. In nucleotides, the CDR3 is TGTGCCAGCAGCTTCGGCCGAAGGGGAGGGACCCAGTACTTC.

The chain recombines TRBV14 with TRBJ2-7, with TRBD1 identical over 8 bases. Germline assignment: CDR1 SGHDN and CDR2 FVKESK. The V gene end was trimmed by 3 bases and the J gene end by 5 bases; junction bases not matched to a gene: 9. CDR3 length: 15 amino acids. The CDR3, as DNA: TGTGCCAGCAGCCAGTTAAGGACAGGGCGCCACGAGCAGTACTTC. This sequence encodes CASSQLRTGRHEQYF.

The J gene is TRBJ2-5, the V gene TRBV5-1, with 8 bases that match TRBD1. The CDR3 runs 14 residues. Trimming at V came to 3 bases and at J to 4 bases, leaving 5 bases not matched to a gene. CDR1 and CDR2 (germline): SGHRS, YFSETQ. The CDR3 reads CASSSGTGRETQYF. For the CDR3, the DNA is TGCGCCAGCAGCTCCGGGACAGGCCGAGAGACCCAGTACTTC.

This clone showed up just once. V gene TRBV5-1 combines with J gene TRBJ2-1, with D maybe TRBD2 (6 bases). CDR1 and CDR2 (germline): SGHRS, YFSETQ. Between the trimmed V and J ends, which lost 0 bases and 0 bases, there was a span of 19 bases. This CDR3 contains 19 residues. CDR3 nucleotides: TGCGCCAGCAGCTTGGGCCGCCCGGCGGGGCCCAGCTCCTACAATGAGCAGTTCTTC. It is translated as CASSLGRPAGPSSYNEQFF.

V and J are TRBV4-2 and TRBJ2-1, with D perhaps matching TRBD2 (7 bases). The CDR3 sequence is 17 residues long. Between the trimmed V and J ends, which lost 3 bases and 0 bases, there was a span of 15 bases. CDR1 LGHNA and CDR2 YNFKEQ come from the germline V gene. DNA of the CDR3: TGTGCCAGCAGCCATTCTCGGGGAGGGGGCTCCTACAATGAGCAGTTCTTC. This encodes CASSHSRGGGSYNEQFF.

This clone was counted a few times. CDR3 DNA sequence: TGTGCCAGCAGTCCGGCGGGACAGAGTAACATTCAGTACTTC. This translates into CASSPAGQSNIQYF. The chain joins TRBV28 to TRBJ2-4; possibly TRBD1 for D (7 bases). The CDR3 has 14 residues. V shed 5 bases and J shed 7 bases, with 15 bases lying between them. CDR1 and CDR2 (germline): MDHEN, SYDVKM.

The rearrangement joins TRBV7-7 to TRBJ2-1, with 9 bases matching TRBD1. This CDR3 contains 14 residues. V lost 5 bases to trimming and J lost 8 bases; unmatched junction nucleotides: 7. Germline CDR1 SSHAT, CDR2 FNYEAQ (reference sequence). CDR3 in amino acids: CASSQGQGNHEQFF. Here the CDR3 DNA reads TGTGCCAGCAGCCAGGGACAGGGTAATCATGAGCAGTTCTTC.

On this clone: A read error is likely here: a far larger clone is one base away. The J gene is TRBJ1-1, the V gene TRBV30; the D is unclear. This CDR3 has 13 residues. Per the germline V gene, CDR1 is GTSNPN and CDR2 is SVGIG (reference sequence). CDR3 sequence (DNA): TGTGCCTGGGAGGGAAACATGAACCCTGAAGCTTTCTTT. Protein sequence: CAWEGNMNPEAFF.

Many counts were recorded for this clone. In the same sample, other DNA sequences code for this CDR3. The genes are TRBV5-8 and TRBJ2-2; TRBD2 might be the D (5 bases). Trimming left V 0 bases short and J 0 bases short, with 6 bases between. Germline CDR1 SGHTS, CDR2 YDEGEE. The CDR3 loop spans 15 amino acids. As DNA, the CDR3 is TGTGCCAGCAGCTTGGTCGGGGCGAACACCGGGGAGCTGTTTTTT. Translation gives CASSLVGANTGELFF.

CDR3 loop: CASRPTGLGGTGELFF. The CDR3 coding sequence is TGTGCCAGCAGACCCACAGGGCTCGGGGGCACCGGGGAGCTGTTTTTT. The chain joins TRBV6-6 to TRBJ2-2, with D perhaps being TRBD1 or TRBD2 (6 bases each). V was pared by 6 bases and J by 4 bases, with 18 bases between. Germline V lookup: CDR1 MNHNY, CDR2 SVGAGI (reference sequence). This CDR3 is 16 amino acids long.

A remark on this clone: Additional DNA sequences in this sample encode the identical CDR3. The gene calls are TRBV28 and TRBJ2-7; the match to TRBD1 covers 9 bases. Germline CDR1 is MDHEN and CDR2 is SYDVKM. J was trimmed by 3 bases and V by 6 bases; bases with no gene match: 0. The CDR3 is 12 residues long. CDR3 bases: TGTGCCAGCAGGACAGGGGGCTACGAGCAGTACTTC. It translates to CASRTGGYEQYF.

This rearrangement joins TRBV15 to TRBJ2-2; TRBD2 matches 7 bases. With V trimmed by 0 bases and J by 10 bases, 5 bases remained unmatched. The CDR3 length is 14 residues. Germline CDR1 is LNHNV and CDR2 is YYDKDF (reference sequence). This chain's CDR3 is CATSRDRAGVELFF. The CDR3 DNA is TGTGCCACCAGCAGAGATCGGGCGGGAGTGGAGCTGTTTTTT.

The chain carries TRBV2 and TRBJ1-2; a possible D gene is TRBD1 (6 bases). Germline CDR1 and CDR2: SNHLY and FYNNEI. Trimming cost V 5 bases and J 0 bases, with 13 bases left between them. There are 15 residues in the CDR3. CDR3 in DNA: TGTGCCAGCAGTCCCGACAGGACTTCTAACTATGGCTACACCTTC. This encodes CASSPDRTSNYGYTF.

V is TRBV18 and J is TRBJ2-2; 8 bases line up with TRBD2. Germline lookup yields CDR1 KGHSH and CDR2 LQKENI. The V segment lost 0 bases and the J segment 7 bases; nucleotides outside the gene matches: 10. This CDR3 has 17 amino acids. The CDR3, as DNA: TGTGCCAGCTCACCACCGAAAGCGGGAGAGTCTGTCGGGGAGCTGTTTTTT. Translating it yields CASSPPKAGESVGELFF. The entire variable domain, with the rest obtained from reference TRBV18 and TRBJ2-2, is as follows: NAGVMQNPRHLVRRRGQEARLRCSPMKGHSHVYWYRQLPEEGLKFMVYLQKENIIDESGMPKERFSAEFPKEGPSILRIQQVVRGDSAAYFCASSPPKAGESVGELFFGEGSRLTVL.

This rearrangement joins TRBV5-4 to TRBJ1-4, with 8 bases identical to TRBD1. Per germline, CDR1 SGHNT and CDR2 YYREEE (reference sequence). V lost 0 bases and J lost 2; bases outside the gene matches: 6. The CDR3 has 17 amino acids. The CDR3 loop reads CASSLVAGGATNEKLFF. In DNA form, the CDR3 reads TGTGCCAGCAGCTTGGTGGCAGGGGGCGCGACTAATGAAAAACTGTTTTTT.

This sequence joins TRBV5-5 and TRBJ2-7; 7 bases fit TRBD2. V lost 2 bases, J lost 7 bases, and 9 bases stayed unmatched. The CDR3 is 14 residues long. Germline V gene sequence: CDR1 SGHKS, CDR2 YYEKEE (reference sequence). In DNA form, the CDR3 reads TGTGCCAGCAGCTTTGGGGAAGCGGGGAGAGAGCAGTACTTC. Its protein product is CASSFGEAGREQYF.

Comments on this clone: An end of the junction differs from the germline gene, which may be a read error. The V and J genes are TRBV5-8 and TRBJ1-2; 11 bases align to TRBD1. Germline values: CDR1 SGHTS, CDR2 YDEGEE. The CDR3 is made up of 12 amino acids. CDR3: CASSLGDRGKSF. CDR3 in DNA: TGTGCCAGCAGCTTGGGGGACAGGGGGAAATCCTTC. Full variable domain (remainder filled in from reference TRBV5-8 and TRBJ1-2): EAGVTQSPTHLIKTRGQQATLRCSPISGHTSVYWYQQALGLGLQFLLWYDEGEERNRGNFPPRFSGRQFPNYSSELNVNALELEDSALYLCASSLGDRGKSFGSGTRLTVV.

The chain recombines TRBV5-4 with TRBJ2-5; the D is unclear. This CDR3 spans 16 amino acids. Germline V gene sequence: CDR1 SGHNT, CDR2 YYREEE (reference sequence). The V end lost 3 bases, the J end lost 5 bases, and 20 bases lay between the germline ends. CDR3 loop: CASSSPASHPTETQYF. The DNA for the CDR3 is TGTGCCAGCAGCTCCCCGGCCAGCCACCCCACCGAGACCCAGTACTTC.

The chain couples TRBV19 to TRBJ1-1; unclear D gene. The V end was cut by 10 bases, the J end by 4 bases, with 19 bases between. The CDR3 loop spans 14 amino acids. From germline, CDR1 is LNHDA and CDR2 SQIVND (reference sequence). The CDR3 DNA reads TGTGCCACCTCCGGAGGGCGCCGGGGCACTGAAGCTTTCTTT. The encoded protein is CATSGGRRGTEAFF.

The chain couples TRBV5-4 to TRBJ1-1; possibly TRBD1 for D (6 bases). V lost 4 bases and J 4 bases, leaving 11 bases between the germline ends. The germline gives CDR1 SGHNT, CDR2 YYREEE (reference sequence). The CDR3 totals 13 residues. The DNA of the CDR3 is TGTGCCAGCAGCCGAGGACAGCCCACTGAAGCTTTCTTT. Translation gives CASSRGQPTEAFF. Full variable domain (remainder filled in from reference TRBV5-4 and TRBJ1-1): ETGVTQSPTHLIKTRGQQVTLRCSSQSGHNTVSWYQQALGQGPQFIFQYYREEENGRGNFPPRFSGLQFPNYSSELNVNALELDDSALYLCASSRGQPTEAFFGQGTRLTVV.

CDR3 sequence: CAWRGLAGRSDTQYF. DNA for the CDR3: TGTGCCTGGAGGGGACTAGCGGGAAGGTCAGATACGCAGTATTTT. The rearrangement links TRBV30 to TRBJ2-3; TRBD2 matches 13 bases. This CDR3 is built from 15 residues. V was pared by 3 bases and J by 4 bases, with 4 bases of the junction left unmatched. Germline assignment: CDR1 GTSNPN and CDR2 SVGIG (reference sequence).

The V gene is TRBV29-1, the J gene TRBJ2-1, with D uncertain. The CDR3 contains 14 residues. Germline CDR1 reads SQVTM; CDR2 reads ANQGSEA. The CDR3 DNA follows: TGCGTCCCCTCCCCTATGGCGTGCTACAATGAGCAGTTCTTC. Its protein product is CVPSPMACYNEQFF.

The table lists this clone with a few counts. Other DNA sequences within the sample encode an identical CDR3. This chain links TRBV7-3 with TRBJ1-3, with D tentatively TRBD1 (5 bases). This CDR3 is built from 15 residues. The V end was cut by 1 base, the J end by 2 bases, with 9 bases between. Germline V gene data show CDR1 as SGHTA and CDR2 as FQGTGA. In nucleotides, the CDR3 is TGTGCCAGCAGCTTAAGCAGGGATCCTGGAAACACCATATATTTT. It specifies CASSLSRDPGNTIYF. Full variable domain (outside the CDR3, taken from reference TRBV7-3 and TRBJ1-3): GAGVSQTPSNKVTEKGKYVELRCDPISGHTALYWYRQSLGQGPEFLIYFQGTGAADDSGLPNDRFFAVRPEGSVSTLKIQRTERGDSAVYLCASSLSRDPGNTIYFGEGSWLTVV.